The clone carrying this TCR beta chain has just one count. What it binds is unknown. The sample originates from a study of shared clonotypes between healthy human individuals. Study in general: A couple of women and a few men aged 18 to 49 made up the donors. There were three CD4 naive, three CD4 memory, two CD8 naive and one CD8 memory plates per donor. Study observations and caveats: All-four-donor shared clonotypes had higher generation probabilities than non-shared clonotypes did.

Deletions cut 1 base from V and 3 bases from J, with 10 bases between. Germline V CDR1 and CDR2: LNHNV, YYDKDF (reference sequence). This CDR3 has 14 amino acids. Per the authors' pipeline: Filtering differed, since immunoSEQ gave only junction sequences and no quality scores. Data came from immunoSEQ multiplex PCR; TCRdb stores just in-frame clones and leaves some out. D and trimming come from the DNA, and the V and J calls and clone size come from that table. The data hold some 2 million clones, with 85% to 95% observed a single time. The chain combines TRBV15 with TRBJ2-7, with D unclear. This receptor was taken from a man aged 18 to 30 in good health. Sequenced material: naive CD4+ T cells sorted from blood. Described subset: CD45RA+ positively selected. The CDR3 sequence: CATSRVQNNYEQYF. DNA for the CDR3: TGTGCCACCAGCAGAGTACAGAATAACTACGAGCAGTACTTC.